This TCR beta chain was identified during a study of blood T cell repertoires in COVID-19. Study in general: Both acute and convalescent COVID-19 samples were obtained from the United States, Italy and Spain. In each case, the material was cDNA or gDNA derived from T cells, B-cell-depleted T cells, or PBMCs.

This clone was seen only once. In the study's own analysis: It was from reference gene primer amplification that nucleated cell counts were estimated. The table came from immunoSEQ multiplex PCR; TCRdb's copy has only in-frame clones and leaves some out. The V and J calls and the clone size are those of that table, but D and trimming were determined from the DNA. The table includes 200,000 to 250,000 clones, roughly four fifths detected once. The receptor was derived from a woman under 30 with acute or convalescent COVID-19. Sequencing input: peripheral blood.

CDR3 region: CASSLLGGGTDTQYF. The CDR3 nucleotides read TGTGCCAGCAGCTTATTGGGAGGAGGGACAGATACGCAGTATTTT. The chain combines TRBV7-6 with TRBJ2-3; a possible D gene is TRBD2 (6 bases). The CDR3 consists of 15 residues. Trimming cost V 2 bases and J 3 bases, with 12 bases left between them. In germline, CDR1 is SGHVS, CDR2 FNYEAQ.